A selection of T cell receptor beta chains follows, all from one sample in a study of post-analysis software for immune sequencing data. Via MiXCR, TCRdb re-called the PCR reads, giving one row per CDR3 protein. The sample lists a few hundred thousand distinct CDR3 sequences, 36% seen once, with around 5% in the top ten. Sequences were obtained from blood. These receptors all stem from a girl aged 10 to 17 with multiple sclerosis. Both conserved end residues are part of each CDR3. D genes are given only for firm matches. Expanded clones are given a class, and other clones once, few, many or no size at all.

>TRBD1|-|TRBJ1-1|TRBV20-1|12
TGCAGTGCTAGCCCAGGGGGGACTGAAGCTTTCTTT
CSASPGGTEAFF
>-|-|TRBJ2-3|TRBV19|13
TGTGCCAGTAGTATTCGGGGCACAGATACGCAGTATTTT
CASSIRGTDTQYF
>-|few|TRBJ2-1|TRBV3-1|13
TGTGCCAGCAGACTCAGTTCTCAAGAGACCCAGTTCTTC
CASRLSSQETQFF
>-|-|TRBJ1-3|TRBV12-3/TRBV12-4|18
TGTGCCAGTTCAACGGGGAGGCAGCCATTCCTCTCTGGAAACACCATATATTTT
CASSTGRQPFLSGNTIYF
>TRBD1|many|TRBJ2-5|TRBV7-2|14
TGTGCCAGCTGCCGGGACAGGGTTCGAGAGACCCAGTACTTC
CASCRDRVRETQYF
>TRBD1|many|TRBJ2-5|TRBV28|17
TGTGCCAGCAGTTATAGCCCCCCGGGACAGGAATTTCAGACCCAGTACTTC
CASSYSPPGQEFQTQYF
>-|many|TRBJ2-5|TRBV20-1|13
TGCAGTGCTAGCCCCGGTCTCCGGGAGACCCAGTACTTC
CSASPGLRETQYF
>TRBD1|few|TRBJ1-5|TRBV19|16
TGTGCCAGTAGTATAGCCAGGACAGGCAGGGATCAGCCCCAGCATTTT
CASSIARTGRDQPQHF
>TRBD1|-|TRBJ1-2|TRBV4-1|15
TGCGCCAGCAGCCCGACAAGACAGGGGATGAGTGGCTACACCTTC
CASSPTRQGMSGYTF
>TRBD2|many|TRBJ2-1|TRBV20-1|12
TGCAGTGCTATGGGGACTAGGGATGAGCAGTTCTTC
CSAMGTRDEQFF
>TRBD2|-|TRBJ2-1|TRBV6-1|15
TGTGCCAGCTTGCCCGGGACTAGTGTGTACAATGAGCAGTTCTTC
CASLPGTSVYNEQFF
>TRBD1|-|TRBJ2-1|TRBV28|15
TGTGCCAGCAGCTGGGGACAGGGCCCCTACAATGAGCAGTTCTTC
CASSWGQGPYNEQFF
>TRBD1|-|TRBJ1-1|TRBV12-3/TRBV12-4|16
TGTGCCAGCAGTTTAGCTCCGGGACAGGGGAACCGTGAAGCTTTCTTT
CASSLAPGQGNREAFF
>-|-|TRBJ2-5|TRBV24-1|16
TGTGCCACCAGTGATTCCCGCAACGGGTTCCAAGAGACCCAGTACTTC
CATSDSRNGFQETQYF
>-|once|TRBJ1-5|TRBV18|14
TGTGCCAGCTCCGGGGCTGCGCGCAATCAGCCCCAGCATTTT
CASSGAARNQPQHF